This T cell receptor (beta chain) was obtained from a study of T cells in Graves' hyperthyroidism and ophthalmopathy. Points from the study as a whole: A model of 13 V-J pairs discriminated ophthalmopathy from stable hyperthyroidism. Blood also held most thyroid clonotypes expanded beyond 0.001.

The source material, RNA transcripts, was used to amplify TCR beta CDR3 regions. HTBI primers were used for first-round RT-PCR of the TCR CDR3. From the multiplex PCR reads, TCRdb called clonotypes with MiXCR, one entry per CDR3 protein. Here the sample spans roughly 740,000 distinct CDR3 sequences, around 17% being singletons. Germline V gene data show CDR1 as MNHEY and CDR2 as SMNVEV (reference sequence). V lost 4 bases, J lost 4 bases, and 5 bases stayed unmatched. The CDR3 is 14 amino acids. At least ten counts were recorded for this clonotype. The antigen remains unidentified. Those patients with uncontrolled infection, other autoimmune disease, pregnancy or lactation were excluded.

Input material: blood. This TCR was recovered from a man aged 18 to 35 with Graves' hyperthyroidism. V gene TRBV27 combines with J gene TRBJ1-2; 8 bases are shared with TRBD1. This CDR3 reads CASSSDRVGYGYTF. For the CDR3, the DNA is TGTGCCAGCAGTTCGGACAGGGTCGGCTATGGCTACACCTTC.